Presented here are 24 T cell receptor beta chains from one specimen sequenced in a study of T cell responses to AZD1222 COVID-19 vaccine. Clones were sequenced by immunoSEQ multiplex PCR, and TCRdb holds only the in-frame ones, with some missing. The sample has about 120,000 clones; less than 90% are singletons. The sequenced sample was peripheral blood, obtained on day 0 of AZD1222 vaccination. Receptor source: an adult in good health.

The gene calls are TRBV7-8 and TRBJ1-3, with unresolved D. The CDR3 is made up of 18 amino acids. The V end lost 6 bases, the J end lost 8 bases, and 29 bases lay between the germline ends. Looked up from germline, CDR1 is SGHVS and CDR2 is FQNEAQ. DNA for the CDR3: TGTGCCAGCAGTCTCCCAGATAAGGGTAGAAGAGGTCGGGACACCATATATTTT. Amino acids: CASSLPDKGRRGRDTIYF.

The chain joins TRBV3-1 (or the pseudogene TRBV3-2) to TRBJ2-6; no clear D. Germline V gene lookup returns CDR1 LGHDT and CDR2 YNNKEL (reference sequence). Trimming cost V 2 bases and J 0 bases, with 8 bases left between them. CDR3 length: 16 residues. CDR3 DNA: TGTGCCAGCAGCCAAAGACGGTACTCTGGGGCCAACGTCCTGACTTTC. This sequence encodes CASSQRRYSGANVLTF.

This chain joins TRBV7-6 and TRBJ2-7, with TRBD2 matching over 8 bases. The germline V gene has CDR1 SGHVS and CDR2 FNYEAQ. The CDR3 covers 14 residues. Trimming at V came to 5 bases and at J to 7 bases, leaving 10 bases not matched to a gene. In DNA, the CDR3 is TGTGCCAGCAGCCCCCTCGCGGGAGGAGGGGAGCAGTACTTC. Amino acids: CASSPLAGGGEQYF.

The CDR3 DNA reads TGTGCCAGCAGCGTAGGGGTAGCGGGGGTCCAAGAGACCCAGTACTTC. Its protein is CASSVGVAGVQETQYF. This sequence joins TRBV9 and TRBJ2-5; 9 bases match TRBD2. Losses at the gene ends were 0 bases for V and 1 base for J; bases not matched to a gene: 4. CDR1 SGDLS and CDR2 YYNGEE come from the germline V gene. The CDR3 has 16 residues. The full variable domain, completed using reference TRBV9 and TRBJ2-5, is DSGVTQTPKHLITATGQRVTLRCSPRSGDLSVYWYQQSLDQGLQFLIQYYNGEERAKGNILERFSAQQFPDLHSELNLSSLELGDSALYFCASSVGVAGVQETQYFGPGTRLLVL.

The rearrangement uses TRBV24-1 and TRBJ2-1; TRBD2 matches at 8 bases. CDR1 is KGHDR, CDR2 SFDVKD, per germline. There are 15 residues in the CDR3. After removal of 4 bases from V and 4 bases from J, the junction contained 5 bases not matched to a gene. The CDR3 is CATSDLSGGYNEQFF. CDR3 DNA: TGTGCCACCAGTGACCTCAGCGGGGGTTACAATGAGCAGTTCTTC.

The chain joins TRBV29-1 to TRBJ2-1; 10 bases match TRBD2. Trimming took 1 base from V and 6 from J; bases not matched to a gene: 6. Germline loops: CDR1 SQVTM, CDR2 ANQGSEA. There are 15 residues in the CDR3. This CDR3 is CSVEGPSGRINEQFF. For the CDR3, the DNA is TGCAGCGTTGAAGGCCCTAGCGGGAGAATCAATGAGCAGTTCTTC.

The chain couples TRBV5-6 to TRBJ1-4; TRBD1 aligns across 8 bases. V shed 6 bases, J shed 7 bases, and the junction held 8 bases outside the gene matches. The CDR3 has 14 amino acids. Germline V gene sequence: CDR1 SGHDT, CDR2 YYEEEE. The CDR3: CASTFRGRGEKLFF. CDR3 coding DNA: TGTGCCAGCACCTTCAGGGGGCGCGGTGAAAAACTGTTTTTT.

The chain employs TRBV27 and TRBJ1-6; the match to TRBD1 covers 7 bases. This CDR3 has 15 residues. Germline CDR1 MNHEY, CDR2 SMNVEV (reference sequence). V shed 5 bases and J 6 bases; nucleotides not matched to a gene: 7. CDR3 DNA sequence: TGTGCCAGCAGTCCGCGGGGACAGTTTAATTCACCCCTCCACTTT. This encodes CASSPRGQFNSPLHF.

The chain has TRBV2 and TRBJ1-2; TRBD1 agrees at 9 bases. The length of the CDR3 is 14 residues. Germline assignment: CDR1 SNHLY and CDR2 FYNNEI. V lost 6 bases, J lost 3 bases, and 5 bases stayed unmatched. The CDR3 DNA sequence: TGTGCCAGCAGACGACAGGGGGTGGACTATGGCTACACCTTC. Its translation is CASRRQGVDYGYTF. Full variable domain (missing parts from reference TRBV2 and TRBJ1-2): EPEVTQTPSHQVTQMGQEVILRCVPISNHLYFYWYRQILGQKVEFLVSFYNNEISEKSEIFDDQFSVERPDGSNFTLKIRSTKLEDSAMYFCASRRQGVDYGYTFGSGTRLTVV.

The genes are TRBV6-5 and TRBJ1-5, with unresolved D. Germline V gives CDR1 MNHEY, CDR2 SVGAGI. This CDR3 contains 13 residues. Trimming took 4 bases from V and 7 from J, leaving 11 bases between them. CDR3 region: CASSSGPVQPQHF. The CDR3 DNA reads TGTGCCAGCAGTTCCGGGCCCGTACAGCCCCAGCATTTT.

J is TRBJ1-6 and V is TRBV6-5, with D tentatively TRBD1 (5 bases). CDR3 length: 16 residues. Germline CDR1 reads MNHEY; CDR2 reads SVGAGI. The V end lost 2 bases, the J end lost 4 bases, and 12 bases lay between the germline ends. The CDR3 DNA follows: TGTGCCAGCAGTTACGGGACGGATTTTTATAATTCACCCCTCCACTTT. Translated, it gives CASSYGTDFYNSPLHF.

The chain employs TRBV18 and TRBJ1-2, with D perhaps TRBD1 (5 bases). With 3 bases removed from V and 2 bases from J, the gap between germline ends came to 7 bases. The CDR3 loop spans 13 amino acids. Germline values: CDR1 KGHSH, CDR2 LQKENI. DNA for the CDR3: TGTGCCAGCTCACCGGGGCTGAACTATGGCTACACCTTC. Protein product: CASSPGLNYGYTF.

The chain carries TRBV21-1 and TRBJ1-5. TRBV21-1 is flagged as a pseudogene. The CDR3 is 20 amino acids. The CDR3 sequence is CASSSQKSSGRRRGNQPQHF. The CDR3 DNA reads TGTGCCAGCAGCAGCCAGAAGAGTTCAGGGAGGAGACGGGGTAATCAGCCCCAGCATTTT.

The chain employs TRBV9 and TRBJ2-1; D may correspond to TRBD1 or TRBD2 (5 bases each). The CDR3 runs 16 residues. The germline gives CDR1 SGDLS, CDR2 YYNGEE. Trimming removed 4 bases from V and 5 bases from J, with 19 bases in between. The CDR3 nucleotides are TGTGCCAGCAGCCCCGACCCGAGGGGATCGAACAATGAGCAGTTCTTC. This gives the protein CASSPDPRGSNNEQFF.

The CDR3 DNA is TGTGCCAGTCGAAACGGACACCTTATCTCCTACGAGCAGTACTTC. This gives the protein CASRNGHLISYEQYF. V is TRBV19 and J is TRBJ2-7, with a tentative D call TRBD1 (5 bases). V gave up 8 bases and J gave up 0 bases, with 17 bases separating them. Germline assignment: CDR1 LNHDA and CDR2 SQIVND (reference sequence). CDR3 size: 15 residues.

This chain's CDR3 is CASSARTGSNEKLFF. The CDR3 DNA is TGTGCCAGCAGCGCCCGGACAGGATCTAATGAAAAACTGTTTTTT. This chain joins TRBV7-8 and TRBJ1-4; TRBD1 aligns across 7 bases. After removal of 5 bases from V and 3 bases from J, the junction contained 6 bases not matched to a gene. Germline V lookup: CDR1 SGHVS, CDR2 FQNEAQ. This CDR3 has 15 amino acids. The full variable domain, in which reference TRBV7-8 and TRBJ1-4 provide the parts outside the CDR3, is GAGVSQSPRYKVAKRGQDVALRCDPISGHVSLFWYQQALGQGPEFLTYFQNEAQLDKSGLPSDRFFAERPEGSVSTLKIQRTQQEDSAVYLCASSARTGSNEKLFFGSGTQLSVL.

The CDR3 spells CASSFRGGTQYF. DNA for the CDR3: TGTGCCAGCAGTTTTCGGGGTGGGACGCAGTATTTT. The J gene is TRBJ2-3, the V gene TRBV28; the D gene is possibly TRBD2 (5 bases). Germline V gene lookup returns CDR1 MDHEN and CDR2 SYDVKM. V lost 3 bases and J 9 bases, leaving 10 bases between the germline ends. The CDR3 loop spans 12 amino acids.

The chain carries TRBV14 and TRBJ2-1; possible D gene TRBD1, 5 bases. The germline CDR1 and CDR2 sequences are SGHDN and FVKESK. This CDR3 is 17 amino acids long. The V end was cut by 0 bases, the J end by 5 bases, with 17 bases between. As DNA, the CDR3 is TGTGCCAGCAGCCAAGAACCCCGGCCAGGGTTGGACAATGAGCAGTTCTTC. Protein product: CASSQEPRPGLDNEQFF.

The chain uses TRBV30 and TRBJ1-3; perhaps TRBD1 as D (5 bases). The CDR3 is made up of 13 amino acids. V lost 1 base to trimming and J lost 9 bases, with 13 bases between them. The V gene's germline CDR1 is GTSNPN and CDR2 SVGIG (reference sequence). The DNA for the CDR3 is TGTGCCTGGAGTGGCGGGAAGGGGTTCACCATATATTTT. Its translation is CAWSGGKGFTIYF.

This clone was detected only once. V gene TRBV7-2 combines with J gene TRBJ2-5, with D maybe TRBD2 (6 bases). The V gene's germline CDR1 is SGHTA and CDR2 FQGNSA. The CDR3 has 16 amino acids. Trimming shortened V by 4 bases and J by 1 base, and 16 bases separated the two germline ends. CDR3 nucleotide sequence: TGTGCCAGCAGCTCCCAGCGGCGGGGCGGCCAAGAGACCCAGTACTTC. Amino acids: CASSSQRRGGQETQYF.

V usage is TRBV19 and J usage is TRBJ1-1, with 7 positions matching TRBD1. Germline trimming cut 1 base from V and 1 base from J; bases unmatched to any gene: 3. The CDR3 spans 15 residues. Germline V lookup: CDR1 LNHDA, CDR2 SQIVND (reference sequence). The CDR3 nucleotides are TGTGCCAGTAGTATAGGCAGGGGGGCGAACACTGAAGCTTTCTTT. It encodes CASSIGRGANTEAFF.

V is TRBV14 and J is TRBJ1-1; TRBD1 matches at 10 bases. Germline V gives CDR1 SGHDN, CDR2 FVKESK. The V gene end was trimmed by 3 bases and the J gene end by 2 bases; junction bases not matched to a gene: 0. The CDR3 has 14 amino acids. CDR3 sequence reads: CASSQTGGNTEAFF. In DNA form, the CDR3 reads TGTGCCAGCAGCCAGACAGGGGGCAACACTGAAGCTTTCTTT.

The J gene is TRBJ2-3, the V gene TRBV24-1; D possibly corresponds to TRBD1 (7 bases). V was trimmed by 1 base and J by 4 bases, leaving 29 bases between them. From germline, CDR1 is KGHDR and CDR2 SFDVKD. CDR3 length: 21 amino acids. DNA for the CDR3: TGTGCCACCAGTGATTTTGGAGGGTTTGGTCGCGGGCAGGGGGGCGCAGATACGCAGTATTTT. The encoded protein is CATSDFGGFGRGQGGADTQYF.

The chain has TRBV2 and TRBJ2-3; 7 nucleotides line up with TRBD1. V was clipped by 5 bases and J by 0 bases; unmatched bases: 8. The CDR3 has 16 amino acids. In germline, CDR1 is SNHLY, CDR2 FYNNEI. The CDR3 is CASSRQGPLSTDTQYF. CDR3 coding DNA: TGTGCCAGCAGTAGACAGGGACCCCTTAGCACAGATACGCAGTATTTT.